The 24 T cell receptor beta chains given below trace back to one sample, sequenced in a study of post-analysis software for immune sequencing data (dated by TCRdb to the mid-2010s). Study-wide conclusions, independent of this receptor: Roughly 5 TRBV segments, including TRBV5-6, TRBV5-1 and TRBV20-1, were significantly more frequent in patients than controls.

No antigen is known for these receptors. Library construction relied on PCR. Sequencing took place on an Illumina HiSeq 2500. To reduce PCR and sequencing biases, unique molecular identifiers were built into the TCR beta cDNA libraries. TCRdb handled the public reads itself, with Q25 trimming in fastp and clone calling in MiXCR, and kept productive beta chains. Each CDR3 protein gets just one entry, which takes the most common genes and DNA from the rows behind it. This sample has about 770,000 distinct CDR3 sequences in its table, and approximately 44% of those were observed once. The ten largest clones add up to roughly 5% of the sample. The material sequenced was blood. The receptors originated from a girl aged 10-17 years with multiple sclerosis.

The chain combines TRBV20-1 with TRBJ2-1; 7 positions agree with TRBD1. V shed 1 base, J shed 4 bases, and the junction held 19 bases outside the gene matches. There are 19 residues in the CDR3. Germline V CDR1 and CDR2: DFQATT, SNEGSKA (reference sequence). CDR3 sequence reads: CSARGFVSFEGQIYNEQFF. In DNA, the CDR3 is TGCAGTGCTAGAGGGTTCGTCAGTTTCGAGGGACAGATTTACAATGAGCAGTTCTTC.

This chain uses TRBV27 with TRBJ2-4, with TRBD2 matching over 9 bases. CDR1 MNHEY and CDR2 SMNVEV come from the germline V gene (reference sequence). V was pared by 1 base and J by 0 bases, with 10 bases of the junction left unmatched. The CDR3 spans 19 residues. The CDR3 is CASSLFSLAGPLAKNIQYF. The CDR3 nucleotides are TGTGCCAGCAGTTTATTTTCCCTAGCGGGACCCCTAGCCAAAAACATTCAGTACTTC.

The chain is built from TRBV24-1 and TRBJ2-1; D is uncertain. Trimming removed 8 bases from V and 5 bases from J, with 24 bases in between. The CDR3 extends over 17 amino acids. CDR1 and CDR2 from the germline V gene are KGHDR and SFDVKD. The CDR3 loop reads CATMASPAVDFNNEQFF. CDR3 in DNA: TGTGCCACCATGGCTTCCCCCGCGGTAGATTTTAACAATGAGCAGTTCTTC.

This clonotype came up once. The V gene is TRBV7-2, the J gene TRBJ2-2, with D hard to call. This CDR3 comprises 14 residues. Germline-derived CDR1 and CDR2 are SGHTA and FQGNSA. The V gene lost 0 bases and the J gene lost 4 bases, with 6 bases spanning the gap. The CDR3 sequence is CASSLAWSTGELFF. The CDR3 DNA follows: TGTGCCAGCAGCTTAGCCTGGTCCACCGGGGAGCTGTTTTTT.

This rearrangement joins TRBV6-6 to TRBJ2-7; D possibly corresponds to TRBD2 (6 bases). The end of the DNA is better explained by TRBJ2-5, so the J call may be wrong. From germline, CDR1 is MNHNY and CDR2 SVGAGI (reference sequence). CDR3 length: 17 residues. The CDR3 DNA follows: TGTGCCAGCAGTCCCACCTTCCGACTAGGAGACCAAGAGACCCAGTACTTC. Translation gives CASSPTFRLGDQETQYF.

This clonotype was recorded a few times. In DNA form, the CDR3 reads TGTGCCAGCAGCGTTAACAGGGCCACTGAAGCTTTCTTT. Translation gives CASSVNRATEAFF. The chain links TRBV7-6 to TRBJ1-1; possibly TRBD1 for D (6 bases). This CDR3 comprises 13 residues. Trimming left V 5 bases short and J 4 bases short, with 11 bases between. CDR1 SGHVS and CDR2 FNYEAQ come from the germline V gene.

This clonotype showed up many times. V gene TRBV12-3 or TRBV12-4 combines with J gene TRBJ1-5, with 11 nucleotides matching TRBD1. The CDR3 covers 14 residues. Germline trimming cut 6 bases from V and 7 bases from J; bases unmatched to any gene: 5. CDR3 sequence reads: CASSPDRGLQPQHF. The CDR3 DNA follows: TGTGCCAGCAGCCCGGACAGGGGGCTCCAGCCCCAGCATTTT.

The CDR3 is CASSWEGGPGETQYF. The DNA of the CDR3 is TGTGCCAGCAGCTGGGAGGGAGGGCCCGGAGAGACCCAGTACTTC. The chain recombines TRBV9 with TRBJ2-5, with 7 bases fitting TRBD2. The ends lost 4 bases at V and 4 bases at J; junction bases unmatched: 10. From germline, CDR1 is SGDLS and CDR2 YYNGEE. CDR3 length: 15 amino acids. Combining the CDR3 with reference TRBV9 and TRBJ2-5 gives the whole variable domain DSGVTQTPKHLITATGQRVTLRCSPRSGDLSVYWYQQSLDQGLQFLIQYYNGEERAKGNILERFSAQQFPDLHSELNLSSLELGDSALYFCASSWEGGPGETQYFGPGTRLLVL.

The V call is TRBV6-5, the J call TRBJ2-7; unclear D gene. Germline V CDR1 and CDR2: MNHEY, SVGAGI. The CDR3 has 14 amino acids. V lost 4 bases and J lost 0, with 10 bases in between. The CDR3 DNA reads as TGTGCCAGCAGTTTCAATACCAACTCCTACGAGCAGTACTTC. It is translated as CASSFNTNSYEQYF.

A note on this clonotype: The junction differs from germline at one of its ends, possibly a read error. The CDR3 protein is CSVQAAGGTDTPYF. CDR3 DNA sequence: TGCAGCGTTCAGGCGGCGGGAGGCACAGATACGCCGTATTTT. The chain joins TRBV29-1 to TRBJ2-3; TRBD2 agrees at 8 bases. The CDR3 is 14 amino acids. Per germline, CDR1 SQVTM and CDR2 ANQGSEA.

The rearrangement links TRBV12-3 or TRBV12-4 to TRBJ2-3; the D gene could be TRBD1 or TRBD2 (5 bases each). Trimming took 4 bases from V and 0 from J, leaving 8 bases between them. The CDR3 runs to 14 residues. The CDR3 region has the DNA TGTGCCAGCAGTTGGGGACGGAGCACAGATACGCAGTATTTT. Encoded protein: CASSWGRSTDTQYF.

J is TRBJ2-4 and V is TRBV12-3 or TRBV12-4; 11 bases are a match to TRBD2. The J call could be wrong; TRBJ2-7 is a better fit for the DNA end. The CDR3 loop spans 15 amino acids. The CDR3 spells CASSFVRGLADEQYF. CDR3 coding DNA: TGTGCCAGCAGTTTCGTGCGGGGACTAGCGGACGAGCAGTACTTC.

V is TRBV20-1 and J is TRBJ2-3; 10 nucleotides match TRBD2. J gave up 6 bases and V 0 bases, and 12 bases lay outside the gene matches. The CDR3 length is 17 residues. Germline loops: CDR1 DFQATT, CDR2 SNEGSKA (reference sequence). CDR3 nucleotide sequence: TGCAGTGCTAGAGATCTGAAGCGGAAGCGGGAGGGGGATACGCAGTATTTT. Amino acids: CSARDLKRKREGDTQYF.

This chain links TRBV20-1 with TRBJ2-5; TRBD2 matches at 10 bases. V was pared by 0 bases and J by 2 bases, with 9 bases of the junction left unmatched. CDR3 size: 17 residues. Germline values: CDR1 DFQATT, CDR2 SNEGSKA (reference sequence). For the CDR3, the DNA is TGCAGTGCTAGAGATCTTGGGCTAGCGGGAGTTCAAGAGACCCAGTACTTC. Amino acid sequence: CSARDLGLAGVQETQYF.

This chain connects TRBV3-1 to TRBJ2-3, with 7 bases identical to TRBD1. This CDR3 comprises 15 residues. Germline V gives CDR1 LGHDT, CDR2 YNNKEL (reference sequence). With 2 bases clipped from V and 4 bases from J, the junction kept 6 bases outside the gene matches. CDR3 nucleotides: TGTGCCAGCAGCCAACCGCACAGGGGTTCAGATACGCAGTATTTT. It encodes CASSQPHRGSDTQYF.

Only a few counts were recorded for this clonotype. The V gene is TRBV7-9, the J gene TRBJ2-7, with D perhaps being TRBD1 or TRBD2 (7 bases each). Trimming stripped 6 bases from V and 2 bases from J, with 11 bases between. Germline CDR1 and CDR2: SEHNR and FQNEAQ (reference sequence). This CDR3 spans 13 amino acids. CDR3 DNA: TGTGCCAGCAGGTCAGGGGGGGCCTACGAGCAGTACTTC. Residues: CASRSGGAYEQYF.

V and J are TRBV4-2 and TRBJ2-3; 8 bases match TRBD2. The CDR3 spans 15 residues. Trimming cost V 3 bases and J 6 bases; bases outside gene matches: 8. The germline CDR1 and CDR2 sequences are LGHNA and YNFKEQ. Written as DNA, the CDR3 is TGTGCCAGCAGCCATCCCGGGGGGGGGACGGATACGCAGTATTTT. Translation gives CASSHPGGGTDTQYF.

The chain combines TRBV20-1 with TRBJ2-7, with D possibly being TRBD1 (6 bases). The CDR3 has 16 amino acids. CDR1 is DFQATT and CDR2 is SNEGSKA in the germline V gene (reference sequence). V lost 3 bases, J lost 4 bases, and 22 bases lay in between. The CDR3 region has the DNA TGCAGTGCTAGGGAGACCCCGGGACAAGGGAGTTACGAGCAGTACTTC. This gives the protein CSARETPGQGSYEQYF.

This clonotype has just a few counts. CDR3 nucleotide sequence: TGTGCCAGCAGTTTATCGCTTAACAATGAGCAGTTCTTC. Protein sequence: CASSLSLNNEQFF. The rearrangement links TRBV27 to TRBJ2-1; D ambiguous. CDR3 size: 13 residues. V dropped 0 bases and J dropped 5 bases, with 5 bases sitting between them. Looked up from germline, CDR1 is MNHEY and CDR2 is SMNVEV (reference sequence).

This clonotype is a singleton in its sample. This sequence joins TRBV10-3 and TRBJ2-7, with 9 nucleotides matching TRBD2. The trim removed 3 bases at V and 7 bases at J, leaving 16 bases unmatched. The CDR3 covers 17 residues. Germline lookup yields CDR1 ENHRY and CDR2 SYGVKD. The DNA of the CDR3 is TGTGCCATCAGTGACGGGGTAGCGGGAGTCTTTTCGGGTGAGCAGTACTTC. Translated: CAISDGVAGVFSGEQYF.

This chain links TRBV20-1 with TRBJ2-3; D is ambiguous. The CDR3 is 14 residues long. V lost 3 bases, J lost 6 bases, and 16 bases lay in between. Germline V gene sequence: CDR1 DFQATT, CDR2 SNEGSKA (reference sequence). As DNA, the CDR3 is TGCAGTGCTAGGGAGTTGGCCGTGGGGGATACGCAGTATTTT. Protein sequence: CSARELAVGDTQYF.

The chain joins TRBV6-1 to TRBJ1-5; 7 positions agree with TRBD1. Germline V gene lookup returns CDR1 MNHNS and CDR2 SASEGT. V gave up 3 bases and J gave up 5 bases; unmatched junction bases: 4. CDR3 length: 14 amino acids. The DNA of the CDR3 is TGTGCCAGCAGTGACGGACAGGTTTATCAGCCCCAGCATTTT. This codes for CASSDGQVYQPQHF.

The chain carries TRBV28 and TRBJ1-5; D might be TRBD1 (6 bases). The CDR3 length is 16 residues. The V end was cut by 7 bases, the J end by 2 bases, with 18 bases between. The germline V gene has CDR1 MDHEN and CDR2 SYDVKM. CDR3 amino acids: CASTLAGGPGNQPQHF. The CDR3 DNA sequence: TGTGCCAGCACTCTTGCGGGGGGGCCTGGCAATCAGCCCCAGCATTTT.

This clonotype has only a few counts. The V gene is TRBV7-9, the J gene TRBJ2-3; 7 nucleotides match TRBD2. CDR3 size: 18 residues. V lost 5 bases, J lost 3 bases, and 17 bases stayed unmatched. Germline CDR1 SEHNR, CDR2 FQNEAQ (reference sequence). The CDR3 sequence: CASSRASSGGSKTDTQYF. CDR3 nucleotide sequence: TGTGCCAGCAGCCGAGCGTCATCTGGCGGGAGTAAAACAGATACGCAGTATTTT.